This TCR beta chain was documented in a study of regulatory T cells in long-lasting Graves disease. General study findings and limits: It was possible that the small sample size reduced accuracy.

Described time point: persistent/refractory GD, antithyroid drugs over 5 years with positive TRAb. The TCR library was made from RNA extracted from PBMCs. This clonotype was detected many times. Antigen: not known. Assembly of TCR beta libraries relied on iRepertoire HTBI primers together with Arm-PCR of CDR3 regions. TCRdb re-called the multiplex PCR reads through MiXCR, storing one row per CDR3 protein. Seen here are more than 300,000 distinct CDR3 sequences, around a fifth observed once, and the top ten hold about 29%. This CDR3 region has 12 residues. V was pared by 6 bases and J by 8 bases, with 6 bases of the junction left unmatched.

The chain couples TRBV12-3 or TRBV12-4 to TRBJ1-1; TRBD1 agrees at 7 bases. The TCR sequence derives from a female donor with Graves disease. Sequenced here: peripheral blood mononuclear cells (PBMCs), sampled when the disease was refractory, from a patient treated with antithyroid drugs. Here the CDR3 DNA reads TGTGCCAGCAGGCCTTCGACAGGGGAAGCTTTCTTT. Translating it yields CASRPSTGEAFF.